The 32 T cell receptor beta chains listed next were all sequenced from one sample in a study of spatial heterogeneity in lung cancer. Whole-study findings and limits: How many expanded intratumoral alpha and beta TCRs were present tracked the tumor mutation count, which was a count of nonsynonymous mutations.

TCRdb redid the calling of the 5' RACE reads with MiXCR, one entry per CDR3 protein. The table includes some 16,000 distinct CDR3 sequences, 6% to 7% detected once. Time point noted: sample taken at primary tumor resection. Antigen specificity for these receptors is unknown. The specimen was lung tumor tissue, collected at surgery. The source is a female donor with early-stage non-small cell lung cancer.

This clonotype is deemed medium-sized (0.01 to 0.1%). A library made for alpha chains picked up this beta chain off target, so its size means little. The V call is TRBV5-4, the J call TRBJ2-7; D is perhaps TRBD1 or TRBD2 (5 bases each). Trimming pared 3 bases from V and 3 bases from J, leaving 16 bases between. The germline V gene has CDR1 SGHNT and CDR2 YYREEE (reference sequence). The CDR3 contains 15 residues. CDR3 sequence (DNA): TGTGCCAGCAGCTCATCGGGACGGCCTAGCTACGAGCAGTACTTC. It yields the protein CASSSSGRPSYEQYF.

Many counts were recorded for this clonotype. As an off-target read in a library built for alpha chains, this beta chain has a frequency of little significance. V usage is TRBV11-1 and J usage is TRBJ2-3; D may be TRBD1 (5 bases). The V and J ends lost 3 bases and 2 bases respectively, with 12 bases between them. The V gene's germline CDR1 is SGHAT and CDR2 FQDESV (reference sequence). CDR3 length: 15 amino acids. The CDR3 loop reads CASSFGQDTTDTQYF. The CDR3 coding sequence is TGTGCCAGCAGCTTCGGGCAGGACACCACAGATACGCAGTATTTT.

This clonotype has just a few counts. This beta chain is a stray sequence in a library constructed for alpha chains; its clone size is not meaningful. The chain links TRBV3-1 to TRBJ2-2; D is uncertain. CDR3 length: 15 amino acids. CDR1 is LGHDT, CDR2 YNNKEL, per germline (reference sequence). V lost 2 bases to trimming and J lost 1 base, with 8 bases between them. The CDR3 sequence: CASSQSRGNTGELFF. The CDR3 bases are TGTGCCAGCAGCCAAAGCCGAGGGAACACCGGGGAGCTGTTTTTT.

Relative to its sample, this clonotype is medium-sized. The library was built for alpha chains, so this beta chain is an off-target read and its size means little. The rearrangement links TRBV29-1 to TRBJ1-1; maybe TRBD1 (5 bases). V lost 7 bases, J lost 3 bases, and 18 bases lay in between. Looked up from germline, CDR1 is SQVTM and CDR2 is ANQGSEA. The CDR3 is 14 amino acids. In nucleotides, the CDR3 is TGCAGCGCAGGGCCTAGTCCCGGGGACACTGAAGCTTTCTTT. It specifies CSAGPSPGDTEAFF.

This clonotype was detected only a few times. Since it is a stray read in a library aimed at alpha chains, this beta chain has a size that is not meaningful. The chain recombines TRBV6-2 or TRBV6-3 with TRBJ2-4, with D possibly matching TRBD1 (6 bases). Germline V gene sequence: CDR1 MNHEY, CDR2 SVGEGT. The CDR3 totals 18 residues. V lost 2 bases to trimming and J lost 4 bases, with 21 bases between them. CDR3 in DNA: TGTGCCAGCAGTTACACTAGGGCGGAGACAGGCGCAAAAAACATTCAGTACTTC. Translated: CASSYTRAETGAKNIQYF.

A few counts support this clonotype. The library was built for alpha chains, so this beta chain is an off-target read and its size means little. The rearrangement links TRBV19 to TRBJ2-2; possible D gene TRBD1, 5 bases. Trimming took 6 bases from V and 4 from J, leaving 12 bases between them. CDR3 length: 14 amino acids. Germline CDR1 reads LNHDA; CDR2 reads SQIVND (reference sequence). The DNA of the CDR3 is TGTGCCAGTAGACGGACATCCAGCACCGGGGAGCTGTTTTTT. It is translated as CASRRTSSTGELFF. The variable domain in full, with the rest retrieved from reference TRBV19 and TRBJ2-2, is DGGITQSPKYLFRKEGQNVTLSCEQNLNHDAMYWYRQDPGQGLRLIYYSQIVNDFQKGDIAEGYSVSREKKESFPLTVTSAQKNPTAFYLCASRRTSSTGELFFGEGSRLTVL.

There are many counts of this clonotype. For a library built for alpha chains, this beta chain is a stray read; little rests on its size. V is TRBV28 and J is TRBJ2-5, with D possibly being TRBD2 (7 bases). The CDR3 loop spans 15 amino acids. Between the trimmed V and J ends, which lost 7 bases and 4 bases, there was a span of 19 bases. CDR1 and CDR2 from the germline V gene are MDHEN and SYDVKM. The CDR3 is CASTHRRGGVETQYF. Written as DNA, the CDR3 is TGTGCCAGCACTCACCGGAGGGGGGGCGTAGAGACCCAGTACTTC.

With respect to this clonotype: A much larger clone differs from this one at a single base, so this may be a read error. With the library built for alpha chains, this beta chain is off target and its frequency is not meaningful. The CDR3 loop is CASSWSGTGEKLFF. The CDR3 DNA follows: TGTGCCAGCAGCTGGTCAGGGACAGGAGAAAAACTGTTTTTT. The rearrangement joins TRBV5-5 to TRBJ1-4; 8 bases are a match to TRBD1. After removal of 3 bases from V and 8 bases from J, the junction contained 6 bases not matched to a gene. CDR1 is SGHKS and CDR2 is YYEKEE in the germline V gene (reference sequence). The CDR3 loop spans 14 amino acids.

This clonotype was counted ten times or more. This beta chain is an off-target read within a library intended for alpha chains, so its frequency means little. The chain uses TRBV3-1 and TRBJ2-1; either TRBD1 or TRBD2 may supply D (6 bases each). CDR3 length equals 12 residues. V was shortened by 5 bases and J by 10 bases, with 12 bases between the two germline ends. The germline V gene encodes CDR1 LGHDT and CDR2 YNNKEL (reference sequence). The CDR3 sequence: CASSFQGREQFF. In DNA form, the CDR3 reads TGTGCCAGCAGCTTCCAGGGGAGGGAGCAGTTCTTC.

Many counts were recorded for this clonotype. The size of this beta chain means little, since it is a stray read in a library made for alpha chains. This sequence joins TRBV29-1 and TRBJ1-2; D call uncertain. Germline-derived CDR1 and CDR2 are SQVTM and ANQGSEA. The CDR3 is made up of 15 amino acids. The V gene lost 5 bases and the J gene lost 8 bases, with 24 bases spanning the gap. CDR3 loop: CSVRPGVSGISGYTF. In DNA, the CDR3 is TGCAGCGTTCGTCCCGGGGTCTCGGGAATATCGGGCTACACCTTC.

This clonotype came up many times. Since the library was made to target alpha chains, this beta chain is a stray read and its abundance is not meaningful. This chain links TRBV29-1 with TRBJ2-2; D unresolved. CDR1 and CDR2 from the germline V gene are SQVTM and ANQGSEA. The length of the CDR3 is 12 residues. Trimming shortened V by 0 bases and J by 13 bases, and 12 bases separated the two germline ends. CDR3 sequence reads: CSVEDRLYGLFF. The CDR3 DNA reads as TGCAGCGTTGAAGATCGGCTGTATGGGCTGTTTTTT.

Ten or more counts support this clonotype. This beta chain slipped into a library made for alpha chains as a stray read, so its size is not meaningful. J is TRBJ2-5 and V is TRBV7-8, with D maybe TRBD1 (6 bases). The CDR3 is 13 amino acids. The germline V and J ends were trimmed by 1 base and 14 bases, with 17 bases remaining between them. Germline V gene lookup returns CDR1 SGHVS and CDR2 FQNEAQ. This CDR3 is CASSLGQVYHSYF. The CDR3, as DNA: TGTGCCAGCAGCTTAGGACAGGTCTACCACTCCTACTTC.

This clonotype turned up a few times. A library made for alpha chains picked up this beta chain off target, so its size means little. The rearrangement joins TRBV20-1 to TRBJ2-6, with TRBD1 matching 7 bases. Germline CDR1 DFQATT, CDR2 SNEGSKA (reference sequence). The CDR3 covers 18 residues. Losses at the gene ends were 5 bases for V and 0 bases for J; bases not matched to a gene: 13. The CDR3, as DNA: TGCAGTGCTTCTCTACAGGGGCCAGGAAGCTCTGGGGCCAACGTCCTGACTTTC. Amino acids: CSASLQGPGSSGANVLTF.

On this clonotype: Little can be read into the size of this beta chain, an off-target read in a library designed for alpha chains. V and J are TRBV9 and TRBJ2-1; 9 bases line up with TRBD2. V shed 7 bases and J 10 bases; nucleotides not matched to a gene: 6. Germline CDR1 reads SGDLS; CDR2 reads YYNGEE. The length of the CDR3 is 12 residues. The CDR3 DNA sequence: TGTGCCAGCGGGGGACTAGCTCGAGAGCAGTTCTTC. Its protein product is CASGGLAREQFF.

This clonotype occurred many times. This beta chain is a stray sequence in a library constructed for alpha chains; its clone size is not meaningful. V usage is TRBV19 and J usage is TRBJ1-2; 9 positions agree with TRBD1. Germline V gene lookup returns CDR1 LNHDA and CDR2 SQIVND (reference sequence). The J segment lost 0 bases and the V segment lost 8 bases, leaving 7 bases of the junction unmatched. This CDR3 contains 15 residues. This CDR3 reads CASRQGEYPNYGYTF. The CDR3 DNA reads TGTGCCAGTCGACAGGGGGAGTATCCTAACTATGGCTACACCTTC.

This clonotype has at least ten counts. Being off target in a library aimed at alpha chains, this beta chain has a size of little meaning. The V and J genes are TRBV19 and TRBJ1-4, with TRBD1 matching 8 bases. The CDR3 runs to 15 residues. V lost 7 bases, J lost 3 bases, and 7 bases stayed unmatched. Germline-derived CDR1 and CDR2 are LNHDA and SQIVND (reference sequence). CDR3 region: CASIAGGSANEKLFF. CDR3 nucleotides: TGTGCCAGTATCGCAGGGGGCTCGGCTAATGAAAAACTGTTTTTT. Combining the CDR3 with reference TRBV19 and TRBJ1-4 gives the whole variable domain DGGITQSPKYLFRKEGQNVTLSCEQNLNHDAMYWYRQDPGQGLRLIYYSQIVNDFQKGDIAEGYSVSREKKESFPLTVTSAQKNPTAFYLCASIAGGSANEKLFFGSGTQLSVL.

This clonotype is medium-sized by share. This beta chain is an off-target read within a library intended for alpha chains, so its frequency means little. As DNA, the CDR3 is TGTGCCAGCAGCGTAGAGGACAGGGCTGGATTGAACACTGAAGCTTTCTTT. Translation gives CASSVEDRAGLNTEAFF. This rearrangement joins TRBV9 to TRBJ1-1; 8 nucleotides align to TRBD1. The CDR3 is 17 residues long. V shed 0 bases and J 0 bases; nucleotides not matched to a gene: 7. The germline CDR1 and CDR2 sequences are SGDLS and YYNGEE.

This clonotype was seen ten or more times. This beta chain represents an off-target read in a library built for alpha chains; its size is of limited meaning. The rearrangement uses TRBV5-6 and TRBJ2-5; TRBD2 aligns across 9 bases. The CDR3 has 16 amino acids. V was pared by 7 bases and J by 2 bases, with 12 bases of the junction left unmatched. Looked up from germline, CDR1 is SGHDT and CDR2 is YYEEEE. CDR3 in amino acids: CASVRERGDIQETQYF. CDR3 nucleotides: TGTGCCAGCGTCAGAGAGCGGGGGGACATACAAGAGACCCAGTACTTC.

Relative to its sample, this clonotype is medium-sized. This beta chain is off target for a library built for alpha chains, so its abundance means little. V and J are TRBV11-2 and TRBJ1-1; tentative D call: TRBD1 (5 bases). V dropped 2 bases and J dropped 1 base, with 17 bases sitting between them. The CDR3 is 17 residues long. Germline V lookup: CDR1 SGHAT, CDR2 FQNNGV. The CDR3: CASSLQGSSVSNTEAFF. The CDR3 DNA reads TGTGCCAGCAGCTTACAGGGATCCTCAGTATCGAACACTGAAGCTTTCTTT.

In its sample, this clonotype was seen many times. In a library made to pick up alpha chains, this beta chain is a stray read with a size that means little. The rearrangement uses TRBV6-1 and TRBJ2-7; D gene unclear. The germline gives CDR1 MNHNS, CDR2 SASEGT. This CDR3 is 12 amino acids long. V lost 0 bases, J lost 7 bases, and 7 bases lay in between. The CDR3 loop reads CASSEAGTEQYF. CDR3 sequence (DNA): TGTGCCAGCAGTGAAGCGGGAACGGAGCAGTACTTC.

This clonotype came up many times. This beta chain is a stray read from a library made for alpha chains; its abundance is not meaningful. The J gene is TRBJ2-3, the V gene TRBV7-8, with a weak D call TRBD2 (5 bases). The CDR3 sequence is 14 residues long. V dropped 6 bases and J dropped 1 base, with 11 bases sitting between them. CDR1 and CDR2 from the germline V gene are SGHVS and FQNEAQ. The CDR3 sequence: CASSFLRGTDTQYF. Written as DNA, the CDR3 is TGTGCCAGCAGTTTCCTGAGGGGCACAGATACGCAGTATTTT.

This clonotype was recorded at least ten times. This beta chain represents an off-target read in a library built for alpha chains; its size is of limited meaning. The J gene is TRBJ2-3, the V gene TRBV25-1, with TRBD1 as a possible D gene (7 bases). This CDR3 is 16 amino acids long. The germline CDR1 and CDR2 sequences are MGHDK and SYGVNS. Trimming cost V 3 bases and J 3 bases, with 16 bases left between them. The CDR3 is CASSDRLTGRTDTQYF. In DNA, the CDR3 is TGTGCCAGCAGTGACCGTCTGACAGGGAGGACAGATACGCAGTATTTT.

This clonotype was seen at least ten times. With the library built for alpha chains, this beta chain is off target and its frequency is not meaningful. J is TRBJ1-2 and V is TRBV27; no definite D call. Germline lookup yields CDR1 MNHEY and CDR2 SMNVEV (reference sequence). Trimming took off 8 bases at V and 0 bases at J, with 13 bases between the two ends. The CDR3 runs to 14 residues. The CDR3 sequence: CASPSRVTNYGYTF. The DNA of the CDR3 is TGTGCCAGCCCTTCCCGAGTCACTAACTATGGCTACACCTTC.

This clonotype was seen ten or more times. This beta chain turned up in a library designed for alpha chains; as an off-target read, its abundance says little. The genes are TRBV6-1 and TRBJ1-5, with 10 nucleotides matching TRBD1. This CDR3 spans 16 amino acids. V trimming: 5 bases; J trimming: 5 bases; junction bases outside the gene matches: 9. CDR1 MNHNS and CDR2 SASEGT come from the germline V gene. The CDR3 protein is CASSRLPDRGYQPQHF. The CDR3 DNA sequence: TGTGCCAGCAGTCGGCTGCCGGACAGGGGGTATCAGCCCCAGCATTTT.

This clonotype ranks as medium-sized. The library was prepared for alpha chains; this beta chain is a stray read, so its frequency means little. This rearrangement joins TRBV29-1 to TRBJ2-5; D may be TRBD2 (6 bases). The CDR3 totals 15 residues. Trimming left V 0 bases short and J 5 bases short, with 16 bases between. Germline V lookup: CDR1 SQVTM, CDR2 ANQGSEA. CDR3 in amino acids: CSVEDPWGGAETQYF. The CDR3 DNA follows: TGCAGCGTTGAAGATCCCTGGGGAGGAGCGGAGACCCAGTACTTC. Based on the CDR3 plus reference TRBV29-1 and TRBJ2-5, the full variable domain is SAVISQKPSRDICQRGTSLTIQCQVDSQVTMMFWYRQQPGQSLTLIATANQGSEATYESGFVIDKFPISRPNLTFSTLTVSNMSPEDSSIYLCSVEDPWGGAETQYFGPGTRLLVL.

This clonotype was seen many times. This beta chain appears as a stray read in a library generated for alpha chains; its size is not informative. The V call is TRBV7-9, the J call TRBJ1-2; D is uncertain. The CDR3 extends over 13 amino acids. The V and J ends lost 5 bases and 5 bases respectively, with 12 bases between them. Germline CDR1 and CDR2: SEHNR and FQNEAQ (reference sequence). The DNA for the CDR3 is TGTGCCAGCAGCCTGACCCTAGAGTATGGCTACACCTTC. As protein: CASSLTLEYGYTF.

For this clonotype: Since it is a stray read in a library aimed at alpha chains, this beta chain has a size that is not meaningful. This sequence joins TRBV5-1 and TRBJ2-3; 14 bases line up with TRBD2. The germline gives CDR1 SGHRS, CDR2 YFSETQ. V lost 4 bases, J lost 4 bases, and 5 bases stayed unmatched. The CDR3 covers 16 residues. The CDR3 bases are TGCGCCAGCAGCCTACGGACTAGCGGGGGGTCAGATACGCAGTATTTT. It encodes CASSLRTSGGSDTQYF.

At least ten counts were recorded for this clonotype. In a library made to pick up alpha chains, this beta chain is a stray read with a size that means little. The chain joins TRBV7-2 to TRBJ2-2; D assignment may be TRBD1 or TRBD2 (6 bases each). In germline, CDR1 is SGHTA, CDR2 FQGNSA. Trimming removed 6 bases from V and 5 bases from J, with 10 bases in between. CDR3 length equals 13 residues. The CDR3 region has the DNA TGTGCCAGCAGTCTAGGGGGGACCGGGGAGCTGTTTTTT. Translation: CASSLGGTGELFF.

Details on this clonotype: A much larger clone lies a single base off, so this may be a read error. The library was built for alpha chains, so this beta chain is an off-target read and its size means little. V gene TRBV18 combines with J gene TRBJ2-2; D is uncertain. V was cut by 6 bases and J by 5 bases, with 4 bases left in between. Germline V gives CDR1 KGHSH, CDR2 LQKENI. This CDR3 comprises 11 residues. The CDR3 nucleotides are TGTGCCAGCTCCAAAACCGGGGAGCTGTTTTTT. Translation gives CASSKTGELFF.

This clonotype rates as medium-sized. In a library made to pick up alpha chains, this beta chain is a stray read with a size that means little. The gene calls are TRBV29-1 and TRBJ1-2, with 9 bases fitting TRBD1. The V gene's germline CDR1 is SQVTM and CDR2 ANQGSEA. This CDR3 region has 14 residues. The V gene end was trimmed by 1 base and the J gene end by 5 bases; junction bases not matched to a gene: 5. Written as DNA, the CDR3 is TGCAGCGTTGAAGGACGGACAGGGGTATATGGCTACACCTTC. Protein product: CSVEGRTGVYGYTF.

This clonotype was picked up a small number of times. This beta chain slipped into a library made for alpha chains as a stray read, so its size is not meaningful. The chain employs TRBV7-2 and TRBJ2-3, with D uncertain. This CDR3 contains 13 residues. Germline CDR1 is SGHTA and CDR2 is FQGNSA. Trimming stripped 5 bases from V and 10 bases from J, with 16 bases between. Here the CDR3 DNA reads TGTGCCAGCAGCGCCGCCTGGTCCGAGGCGCAGTATTTT. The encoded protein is CASSAAWSEAQYF.

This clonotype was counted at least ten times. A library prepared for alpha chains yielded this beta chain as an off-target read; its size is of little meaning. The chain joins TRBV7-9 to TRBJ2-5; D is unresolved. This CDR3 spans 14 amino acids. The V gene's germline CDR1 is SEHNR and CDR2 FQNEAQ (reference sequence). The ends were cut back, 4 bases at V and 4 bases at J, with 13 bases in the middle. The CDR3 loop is CASSSRRNTETQYF. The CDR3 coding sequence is TGTGCCAGCAGCTCTCGACGGAATACAGAGACCCAGTACTTC.